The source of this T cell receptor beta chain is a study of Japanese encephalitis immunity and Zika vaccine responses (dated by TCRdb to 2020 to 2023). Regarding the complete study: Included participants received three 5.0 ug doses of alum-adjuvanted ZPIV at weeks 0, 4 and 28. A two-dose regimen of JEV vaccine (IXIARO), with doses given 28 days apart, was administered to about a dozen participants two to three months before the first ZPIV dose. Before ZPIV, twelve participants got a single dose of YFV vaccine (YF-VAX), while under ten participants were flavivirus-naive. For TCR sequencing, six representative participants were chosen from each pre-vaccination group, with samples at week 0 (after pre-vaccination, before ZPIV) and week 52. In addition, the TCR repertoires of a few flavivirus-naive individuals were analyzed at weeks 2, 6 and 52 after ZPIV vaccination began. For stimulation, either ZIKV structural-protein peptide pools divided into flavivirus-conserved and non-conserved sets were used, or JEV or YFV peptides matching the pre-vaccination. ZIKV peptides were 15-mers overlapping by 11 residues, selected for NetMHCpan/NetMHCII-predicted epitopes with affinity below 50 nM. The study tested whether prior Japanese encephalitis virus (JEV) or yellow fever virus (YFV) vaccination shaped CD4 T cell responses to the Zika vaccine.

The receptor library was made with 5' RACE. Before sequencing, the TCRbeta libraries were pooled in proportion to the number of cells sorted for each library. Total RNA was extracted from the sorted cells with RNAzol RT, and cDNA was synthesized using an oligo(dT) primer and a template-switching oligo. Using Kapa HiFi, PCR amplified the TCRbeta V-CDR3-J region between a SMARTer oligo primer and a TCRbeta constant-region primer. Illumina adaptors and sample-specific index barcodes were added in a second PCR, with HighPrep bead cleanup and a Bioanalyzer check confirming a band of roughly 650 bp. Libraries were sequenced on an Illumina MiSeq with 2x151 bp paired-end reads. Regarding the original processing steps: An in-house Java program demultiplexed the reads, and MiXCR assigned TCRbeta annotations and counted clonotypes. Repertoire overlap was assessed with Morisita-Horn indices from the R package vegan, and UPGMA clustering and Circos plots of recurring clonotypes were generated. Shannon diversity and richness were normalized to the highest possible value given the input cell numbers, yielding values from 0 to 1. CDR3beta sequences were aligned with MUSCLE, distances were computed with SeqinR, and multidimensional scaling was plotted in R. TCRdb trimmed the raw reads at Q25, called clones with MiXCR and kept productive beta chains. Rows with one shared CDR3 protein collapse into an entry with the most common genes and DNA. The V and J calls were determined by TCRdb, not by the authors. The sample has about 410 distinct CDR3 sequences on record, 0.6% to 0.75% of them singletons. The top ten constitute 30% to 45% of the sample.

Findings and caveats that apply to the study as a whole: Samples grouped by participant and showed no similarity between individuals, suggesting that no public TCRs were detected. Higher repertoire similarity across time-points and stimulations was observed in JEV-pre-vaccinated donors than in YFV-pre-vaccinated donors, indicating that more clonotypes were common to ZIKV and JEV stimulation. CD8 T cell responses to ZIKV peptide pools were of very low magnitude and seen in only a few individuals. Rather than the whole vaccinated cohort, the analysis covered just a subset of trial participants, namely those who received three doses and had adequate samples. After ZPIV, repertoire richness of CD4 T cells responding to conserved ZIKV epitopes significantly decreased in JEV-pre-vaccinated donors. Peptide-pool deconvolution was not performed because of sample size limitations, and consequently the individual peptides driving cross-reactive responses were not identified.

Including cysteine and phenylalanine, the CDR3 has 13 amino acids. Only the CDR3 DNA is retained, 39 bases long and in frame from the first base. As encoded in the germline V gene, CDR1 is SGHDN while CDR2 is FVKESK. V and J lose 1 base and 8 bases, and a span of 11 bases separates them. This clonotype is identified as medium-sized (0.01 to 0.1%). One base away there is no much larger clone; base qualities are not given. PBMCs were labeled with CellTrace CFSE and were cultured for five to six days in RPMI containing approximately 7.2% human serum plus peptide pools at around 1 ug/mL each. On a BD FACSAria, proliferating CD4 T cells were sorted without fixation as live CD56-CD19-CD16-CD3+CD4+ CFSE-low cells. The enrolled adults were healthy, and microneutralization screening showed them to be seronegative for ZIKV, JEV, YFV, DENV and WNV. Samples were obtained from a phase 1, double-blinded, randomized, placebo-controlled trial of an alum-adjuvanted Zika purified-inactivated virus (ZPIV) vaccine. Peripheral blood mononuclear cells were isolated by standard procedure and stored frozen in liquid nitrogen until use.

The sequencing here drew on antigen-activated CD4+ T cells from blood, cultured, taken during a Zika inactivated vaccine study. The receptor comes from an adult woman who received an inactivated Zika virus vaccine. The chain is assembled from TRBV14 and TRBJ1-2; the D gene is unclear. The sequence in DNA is TGTGCCAGCAGCCAAGGGCAACTCGGAGGCTACACCTTC. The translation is CASSQGQLGGYTF.